This TCR beta chain emerged from a study of breast tumors, draining lymph nodes, adjacent tissues. There are many counts of this clonotype. Its specificity is unknown. TCRdb re-analysed the multiplex PCR reads in MiXCR, keeping a single row per CDR3 protein. The sample yields under 350,000 distinct CDR3 sequences, around 31% seen once. Axillary draining lymph nodes of breast cancer patients supplied the node samples. The germline gives CDR1 SQVTM, CDR2 ANQGSEA. V lost 1 base and J 6 bases, leaving 6 bases between the germline ends. The CDR3 covers 11 residues. Study results and limitations: That most tumor T cells come from lymph nodes remained unproven. Tumor TCR diversity was below lymph nodes but above nontumor tissue. Findings are consistent with lymph node origin and intratumoral expansion of most tumor T cells.

The J gene is TRBJ2-5, the V gene TRBV29-1; the D is unclear. The sequenced material came from axillary lymph node tissue. The TCR sequence derives from a female donor with breast cancer. Some clones in this sample may be carry-over from other donors' samples. The CDR3 region has the DNA TGCAGCGTTGAAGTTGGGAAGACCCAGTACTTC. As protein: CSVEVGKTQYF.